This T cell receptor beta chain came from a study of cytomegalovirus exposure and HLA in healthy donors. Study-wide points: In presence/absence analyses, roughly uniform sequencing depth across donors was assumed. Trimming of TCR beta V- and J-genes showed a link, identified in a later analysis, to a missense DCLRE1C variant.

The donors, nominally healthy at sampling, likely had unrecorded immune exposures. Of note for this clone: What it recognizes is unknown.

PCR used 60 Vbeta primers and 13 Jbeta primers. Assay used: immunoSEQ multiplex PCR; TCRdb lists only in-frame clones, some missing. The table shows 80,000 to 100,000 clones, with around three quarters occurring only once. Germline values: CDR1 GTSNPN, CDR2 SVGIG (reference sequence). This CDR3 contains 15 residues. The V gene lost 4 bases and the J gene lost 2 bases, with 17 bases spanning the gap. The chain is built from TRBV30 and TRBJ2-5; possibly TRBD2 for D (7 bases). The source material was PBMCs. This sequence was found in a male donor in good health and CMV-seropositive. In DNA, the CDR3 is TGTGCCTGGAATCGAGGGGGGGTTAATCAAGAGACCCAGTACTTC. Amino acids: CAWNRGGVNQETQYF.